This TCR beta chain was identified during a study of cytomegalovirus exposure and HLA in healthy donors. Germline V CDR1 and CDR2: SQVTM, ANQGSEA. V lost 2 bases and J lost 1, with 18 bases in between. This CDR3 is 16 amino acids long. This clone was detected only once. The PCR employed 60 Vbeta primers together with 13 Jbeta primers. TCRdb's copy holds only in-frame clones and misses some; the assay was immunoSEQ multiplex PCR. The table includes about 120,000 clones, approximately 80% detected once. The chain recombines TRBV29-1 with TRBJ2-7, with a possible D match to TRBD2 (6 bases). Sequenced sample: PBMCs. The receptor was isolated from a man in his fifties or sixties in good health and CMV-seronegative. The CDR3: CSVETHGGLGSYEQYF. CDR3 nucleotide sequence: TGCAGCGTTGAAACCCACGGGGGTCTAGGTTCCTACGAGCAGTACTTC.